A selection of T cell receptor beta chains follows, all from one sample in a study of T cell responses to AZD1222 COVID-19 vaccine. Repertoires were generated with immunoSEQ multiplex PCR, while TCRdb's copy carries only in-frame clones and drops some. The profile shows some 150,000 clones, 90% to 95% of them singletons. The sequencing used peripheral blood, collected on day 0 of AZD1222 vaccination. These receptors originate from an adult in good health. Each CDR3 is given with its conserved first and last residue. The D gene is left open where the match is weak. Size values are once, few and many counts, or a class for expanded clones, and some rows have none.

>.|TRBV18|.|TRBJ2-5
CASSPPGGLETQYF
TGTGCCAGCTCACCGCCCGGGGGGCTGGAGACCCAGTACTTC
>.|TRBV7-9|few|TRBJ1-1
CASSLTGPRESTEAFF
TGTGCCAGCAGCTTAACCGGCCCCAGGGAGAGCACTGAAGCTTTCTTT
>TRBD1|TRBV28|.|TRBJ2-7
CATLGTGGFYEQYF
TGTGCCACTCTCGGGACAGGGGGCTTCTACGAGCAGTACTTC
>.|TRBV5-8|once|TRBJ2-3
CASSWRVGRTDTQYF
TGTGCCAGCAGCTGGAGGGTGGGGCGCACAGATACGCAGTATTTT
>TRBD2|TRBV7-6|.|TRBJ2-3
CASGSGGAALTDTQYF
TGTGCCAGCGGTAGCGGGGGGGCTGCCTTAACAGATACGCAGTATTTT
>TRBD2|TRBV14|.|TRBJ2-5
CASSQEPRGAQYF
TGTGCCAGCAGCCAAGAGCCCCGGGGGGCCCAGTACTTC
>.|TRBV27|.|TRBJ2-3
CASSLFGRASTDTQYF
TGTGCCAGCAGTTTGTTCGGGCGTGCTAGCACAGATACGCAGTATTTT
>TRBD2|TRBV4-1|.|TRBJ2-5
CASSQGTSGQETQYF
TGCGCCAGCAGCCAAGGAACTAGCGGCCAAGAGACCCAGTACTTC
>.|TRBV11-2|.|TRBJ1-1
CASSPSGSFTEAFF
TGTGCCAGCAGCCCATCGGGGTCTTTCACTGAAGCTTTCTTT
>.|TRBV7-9|.|TRBJ2-5
CASSLVPGEETQYF
TGTGCCAGCAGCTTAGTTCCCGGGGAAGAGACCCAGTACTTC
>.|TRBV6-1|once|TRBJ2-5
CASSEFGGREETQYF
TGTGCCAGCAGTGAATTTGGGGGGCGCGAAGAGACCCAGTACTTC
>TRBD1|TRBV2|.|TRBJ1-4
CASTDRAREKLFF
TGTGCCAGCACTGACAGGGCCCGCGAAAAACTGTTTTTT
>.|TRBV20-1|.|TRBJ1-2
CSASNRFYGYTF
TGCAGTGCTAGTAACAGATTCTATGGCTACACCTTC
>.|TRBV24-1|.|TRBJ1-2
CATSDLRGDGYTF
TGTGCCACCAGTGATTTACGAGGAGATGGCTACACCTTC
>.|TRBV19|.|TRBJ2-1
CASSMGQAMSEQFF
TGTGCCAGTAGTATGGGGCAGGCGATGAGTGAGCAGTTCTTC
>TRBD1|TRBV15|.|TRBJ2-7
CATSRETFRDRDNYEQYF
TGTGCCACCAGCAGAGAAACGTTCCGGGACAGGGATAACTACGAGCAGTACTTC
>.|TRBV4-2|.|TRBJ2-1
CASRGNEQFF
TGTGCCAGCCGGGGGAATGAGCAGTTCTTC
>TRBD2|TRBV7-2|.|TRBJ2-7
CASSLVAGLAGGEQYF
TGTGCCAGCAGCTTAGTCGCGGGACTAGCGGGGGGCGAGCAGTACTTC
>.|TRBV27|.|TRBJ1-1
CASSFRGFTEAFF
TGTGCCAGCAGTTTTAGAGGTTTCACTGAAGCTTTCTTT
>TRBD1|TRBV29-1|.|TRBJ2-1
CSVRTGSWSWGEQFF
TGCAGCGTTCGGACAGGATCTTGGTCATGGGGTGAGCAGTTCTTC
>TRBD2|TRBV6-5|.|TRBJ2-7
CASSLRAGTYEQYF
TGTGCCAGCAGCCTGAGAGCGGGGACCTACGAGCAGTACTTC
>.|TRBV10-3|.|TRBJ1-1
CAISPGQGLMNTEAFF
TGTGCCATCAGTCCCGGGCAGGGGCTCATGAACACTGAAGCTTTCTTT
>.|TRBV20-1|.|TRBJ1-6
CSASRGSPNSPLHF
TGCAGTGCTAGTCGGGGTTCCCCAAATTCACCCCTCCACTTT
>.|TRBV4-3|.|TRBJ1-5
CASSQDLSNQPQHF
TGCGCCAGCAGCCAAGATTTAAGTAATCAGCCCCAGCATTTT
>TRBD2|TRBV10-3|.|TRBJ2-7
CAIKSGGAYEQYF
TGTGCCATCAAGAGCGGGGGGGCCTACGAGCAGTACTTC
>.|TRBV7-9|.|TRBJ1-5
CASSLGVQPQHF
TGTGCCAGCAGCTTAGGGGTTCAGCCCCAGCATTTT
>.|TRBV2|.|TRBJ1-2
CASSEDTVAGYTF
TGTGCCAGCAGTGAGGACACGGTGGCTGGCTACACCTTC
>.|TRBV28|.|TRBJ1-5
CASSFGYNQPQHF
TGTGCCAGCAGTTTCGGCTACAATCAGCCCCAGCATTTT
>.|TRBV12-3/TRBV12-4|.|TRBJ2-2
CASSQGGELFF
TGTGCCAGCAGCCAGGGAGGGGAGCTGTTTTTT
>TRBD2|TRBV6-5|.|TRBJ2-7
CASSVLAGIAYEQYF
TGTGCCAGCAGCGTATTAGCGGGGATCGCCTACGAGCAGTACTTC
>.|TRBV19|.|TRBJ1-2
CASSIRAEGPHYTF
TGTGCCAGTAGTATAAGGGCAGAAGGACCTCACTACACCTTC
>.|TRBV7-9|.|TRBJ1-5
CASGGASNQPQHF
TGTGCCAGCGGGGGGGCGAGCAATCAGCCCCAGCATTTT
>.|TRBV13|.|TRBJ2-2
CASSLWLTNTGELFF
TGTGCCAGCAGCTTATGGCTCACGAACACCGGGGAGCTGTTTTTT
>.|TRBV14|.|TRBJ2-2
CASSHNSAGELFF
TGTGCCAGCAGTCATAACAGTGCCGGGGAGCTGTTTTTT
>TRBD1|TRBV9|.|TRBJ2-7
CASSVGPGQGWSYEQYF
TGTGCCAGCAGCGTAGGCCCGGGACAGGGGTGGTCCTACGAGCAGTACTTC
>.|TRBV3-1/TRBV3-2|.|TRBJ1-5
CASSQDQRDINQPQHF
TGTGCCAGCAGCCAAGATCAGAGGGACATAAATCAGCCCCAGCATTTT
>TRBD1|TRBV19|once|TRBJ1-5
CASSMYWGGQGDQPQHF
TGTGCCAGTAGTATGTATTGGGGGGGACAGGGGGATCAGCCCCAGCATTTT
>.|TRBV5-1|.|TRBJ1-2
CASSLRTAGYGYTF
TGCGCCAGCAGCTTAAGGACAGCAGGCTATGGCTACACCTTC
>.|TRBV5-6|.|TRBJ1-1
CASSLETQKAFF
TGTGCCAGCAGCTTGGAGACACAGAAAGCTTTCTTT
>TRBD1|TRBV11-2|.|TRBJ1-6
CASSKLPGQANNSPLHF
TGTGCCAGCAGCAAATTACCGGGACAGGCGAATAATTCACCCCTCCACTTT
>.|TRBV28|.|TRBJ1-1
CASCSHRPEAFF
TGTGCCAGCTGCTCCCACAGGCCTGAAGCTTTCTTT
>.|TRBV6-2/TRBV6-3|.|TRBJ2-1
CASSYMGASVTYNEQFF
TGTGCCAGCAGTTACATGGGGGCCTCCGTAACCTACAATGAGCAGTTCTTC
>.|TRBV4-1|few|TRBJ1-5
CASSQVWGVYSNQPQHF
TGCGCCAGCAGCCAAGTTTGGGGCGTTTATAGCAATCAGCCCCAGCATTTT
>.|TRBV28|.|TRBJ2-3
CASRGPRVHGDTQYF
TGTGCCAGCCGTGGTCCGCGGGTCCATGGGGATACGCAGTATTTT
>.|TRBV2|.|TRBJ1-4
CASSEWQSGEKLFF
TGTGCCAGCAGTGAATGGCAGTCCGGTGAAAAACTGTTTTTT
>TRBD1|TRBV7-9|few|TRBJ1-1
CASSPGQGNTEAFF
TGTGCCAGCAGCCCGGGACAGGGGAACACTGAAGCTTTCTTT
>TRBD2|TRBV11-3|.|TRBJ2-5
CASSSGLAGPQETQYF
TGTGCCAGCAGCTCCGGACTAGCGGGGCCCCAAGAGACCCAGTACTTC
>.|TRBV9|.|TRBJ1-5
CASSGRDGAQPQHF
TGTGCCAGCAGCGGCCGGGACGGAGCCCAGCCCCAGCATTTT